This TCR beta chain was retrieved from a study of T-cell memory formation after mild COVID-19. The study's findings and limits: Memory sampled before infection contained some responding clones, suggesting cross-reactive memory joined. Shrinking CD4+ clones resided mostly in CM and EM, and CD8+ ones in EMRA.

This clonotype was detected only once. Its antigen is not identified. TCR alpha and TCR beta cDNA libraries with sample barcodes and UMIs came from 5'RACE using constant-segment primers. TCRdb ran MiXCR on the 5' RACE reads and lists one entry per CDR3 protein. The profile shows 250,000 or so distinct CDR3 sequences, more than 15% of them singletons. The CDR3 sequence is 13 residues long. Trimming pared 3 bases from V and 4 bases from J, leaving 9 bases between. Germline V gene lookup returns CDR1 LNHDA and CDR2 SQIVND (reference sequence). This clonotype was sampled from a man between 18 and 35 years old who had mild COVID-19 (a few samples of this study predate the infection). Cell type and time point are not known. V is TRBV19 and J is TRBJ1-1; D remains ambiguous. The material sequenced was PBMCs or a T cell subset sorted from them (not recorded which). The CDR3 sequence is CASSIVLGTEAFF. CDR3 bases: TGTGCCAGTAGTATCGTCCTGGGCACTGAAGCTTTCTTT.